This T cell receptor beta chain was profiled in a study of CD8+CD57+ T cells in acquired aplastic anemia. Background on the study: DNA recovered from sorted CD4+ and CD8+ cells had a mean of about 3.5 ug.

This clonotype was seen a few times. Template material for TCR beta VDJ and CDR3 profiling consisted of genomic DNA. TCRdb fed the reads into MiXCR, producing one record per CDR3 protein. The table lists 160,000 or so distinct CDR3 sequences, 47% of them singletons. All patients picked for sequencing had shown, by flow cytometry, an expansion of CD8+CD57+ cells. Severe acquired aplastic anemia was the diagnosis recorded for all patients. What was sequenced was sorted CD4+, CD8+, or CD8+CD57+ T cells (not recorded which) from PBMCs. The sequence derives from a human donor with aplastic anemia.

Here the CDR3 reads CASSIGTESYEQYF. The CDR3 nucleotides are TGTGCCAGTAGTATCGGGACAGAATCCTACGAGCAGTACTTC. This chain joins TRBV19 and TRBJ2-7; TRBD1 matches at 7 bases. This CDR3 spans 14 amino acids. V gave up 3 bases and J gave up 1 base; unmatched junction bases: 3. Germline CDR1 is LNHDA and CDR2 is SQIVND (reference sequence).